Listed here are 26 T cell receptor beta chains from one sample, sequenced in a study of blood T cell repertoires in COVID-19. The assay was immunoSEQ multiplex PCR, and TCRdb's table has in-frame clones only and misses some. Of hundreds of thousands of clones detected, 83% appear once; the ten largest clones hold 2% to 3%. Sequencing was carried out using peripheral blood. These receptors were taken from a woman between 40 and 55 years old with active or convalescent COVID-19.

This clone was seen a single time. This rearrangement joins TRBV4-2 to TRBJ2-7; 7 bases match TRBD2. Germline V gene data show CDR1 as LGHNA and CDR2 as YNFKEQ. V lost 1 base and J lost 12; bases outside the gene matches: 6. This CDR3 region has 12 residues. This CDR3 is CASSQAGGPTYF. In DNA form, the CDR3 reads TGTGCCAGCAGCCAAGCGGGAGGACCAACGTACTTC.

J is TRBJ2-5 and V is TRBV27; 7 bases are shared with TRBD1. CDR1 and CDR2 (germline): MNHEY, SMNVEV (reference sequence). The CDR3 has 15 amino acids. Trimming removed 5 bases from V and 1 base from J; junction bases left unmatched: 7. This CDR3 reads CASSRQTGIQETQYF. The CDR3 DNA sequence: TGTGCCAGCAGTAGACAGACAGGGATCCAAGAGACCCAGTACTTC.

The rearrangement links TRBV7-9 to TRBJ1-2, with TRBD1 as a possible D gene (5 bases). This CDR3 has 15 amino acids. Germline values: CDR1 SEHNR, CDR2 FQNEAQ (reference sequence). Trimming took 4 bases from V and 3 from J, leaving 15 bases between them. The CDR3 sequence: CASSSGHSRDYGYTF. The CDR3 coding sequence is TGTGCCAGCAGCTCAGGGCACAGCCGAGACTATGGCTACACCTTC.

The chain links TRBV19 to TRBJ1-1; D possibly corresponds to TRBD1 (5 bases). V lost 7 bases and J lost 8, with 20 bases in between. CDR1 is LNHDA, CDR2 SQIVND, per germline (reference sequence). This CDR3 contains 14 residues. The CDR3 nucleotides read TGTGCCAGTACCCCCGGCGGGGGAGTAAGAGAAGCTTTCTTT. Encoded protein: CASTPGGGVREAFF.

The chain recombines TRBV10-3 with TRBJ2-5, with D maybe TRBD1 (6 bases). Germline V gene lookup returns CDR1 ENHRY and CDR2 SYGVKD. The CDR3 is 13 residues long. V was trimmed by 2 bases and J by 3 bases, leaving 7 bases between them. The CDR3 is CAISEAGEETQYF. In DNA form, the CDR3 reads TGTGCCATCAGTGAGGCAGGGGAAGAGACCCAGTACTTC.

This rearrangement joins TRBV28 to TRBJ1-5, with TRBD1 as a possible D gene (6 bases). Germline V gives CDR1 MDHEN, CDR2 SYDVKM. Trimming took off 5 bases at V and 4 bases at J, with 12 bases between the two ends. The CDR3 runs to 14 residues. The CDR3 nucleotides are TGTGCCAGCAGTAACTACAGGGTAAATCAGCCCCAGCATTTT. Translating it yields CASSNYRVNQPQHF.

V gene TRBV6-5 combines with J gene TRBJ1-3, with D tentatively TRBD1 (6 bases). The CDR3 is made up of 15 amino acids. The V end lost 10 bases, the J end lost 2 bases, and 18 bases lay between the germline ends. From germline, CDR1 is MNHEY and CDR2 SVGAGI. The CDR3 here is CATDTLTGAGNTIYF. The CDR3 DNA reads TGTGCCACCGACACTCTGACAGGAGCTGGAAACACCATATATTTT.

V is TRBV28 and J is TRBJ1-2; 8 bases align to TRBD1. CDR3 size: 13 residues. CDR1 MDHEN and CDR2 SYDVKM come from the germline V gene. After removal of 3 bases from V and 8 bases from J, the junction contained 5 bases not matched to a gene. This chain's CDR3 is CASSFGRGRGYTF. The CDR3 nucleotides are TGTGCCAGCAGTTTCGGCAGGGGGCGGGGCTACACCTTC.

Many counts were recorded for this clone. The CDR3 sequence is CASSVAGGNSPLHF. The CDR3 bases are TGTGCCAGCAGCGTAGCAGGGGGCAATTCACCCCTCCACTTT. The chain links TRBV9 to TRBJ1-6, with 8 nucleotides matching TRBD1. This CDR3 contains 14 residues. Trimming at V came to 0 bases and at J to 7 bases, leaving 0 bases not matched to a gene. Germline V gene data show CDR1 as SGDLS and CDR2 as YYNGEE. The variable domain in full, completed from reference TRBV9 and TRBJ1-6, reads DSGVTQTPKHLITATGQRVTLRCSPRSGDLSVYWYQQSLDQGLQFLIQYYNGEERAKGNILERFSAQQFPDLHSELNLSSLELGDSALYFCASSVAGGNSPLHFGNGTRLTVT.

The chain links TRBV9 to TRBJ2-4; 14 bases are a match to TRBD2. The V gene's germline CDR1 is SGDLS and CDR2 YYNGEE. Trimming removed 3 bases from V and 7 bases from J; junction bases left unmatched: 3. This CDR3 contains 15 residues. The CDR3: CASSGGLAGVNIQYF. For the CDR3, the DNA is TGTGCCAGCAGCGGGGGACTAGCGGGAGTTAACATTCAGTACTTC.

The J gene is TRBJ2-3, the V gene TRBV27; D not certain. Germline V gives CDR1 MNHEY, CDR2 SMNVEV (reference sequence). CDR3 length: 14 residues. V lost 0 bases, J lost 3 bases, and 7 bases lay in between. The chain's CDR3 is CASSLSRLTDTQYF. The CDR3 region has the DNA TGTGCCAGCAGTTTATCCCGTTTGACAGATACGCAGTATTTT.

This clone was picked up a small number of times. The CDR3 is CASSGSSGANVLTF. CDR3 nucleotide sequence: TGTGCCAGCAGCGGCAGCTCTGGGGCCAACGTCCTGACTTTC. This chain joins TRBV7-9 and TRBJ2-6; no clear D gene. Germline CDR1 and CDR2: SEHNR and FQNEAQ (reference sequence). V was cut by 5 bases and J by 0 bases, with 5 bases left in between. The CDR3 length is 14 residues.

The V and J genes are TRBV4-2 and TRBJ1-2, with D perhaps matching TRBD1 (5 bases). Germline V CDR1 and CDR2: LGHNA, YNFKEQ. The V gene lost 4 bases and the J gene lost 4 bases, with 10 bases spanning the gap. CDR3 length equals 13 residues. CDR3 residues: CASSPRGAYGYTF. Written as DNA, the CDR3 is TGTGCCAGCAGCCCTAGGGGCGCCTATGGCTACACCTTC.

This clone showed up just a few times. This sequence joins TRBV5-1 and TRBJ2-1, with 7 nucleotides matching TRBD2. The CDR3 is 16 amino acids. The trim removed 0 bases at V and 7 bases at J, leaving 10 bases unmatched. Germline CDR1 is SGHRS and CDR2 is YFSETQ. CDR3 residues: CASSLVMGGSRNEQFF. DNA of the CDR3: TGCGCCAGCAGCTTGGTAATGGGCGGGAGTCGGAATGAGCAGTTCTTC.

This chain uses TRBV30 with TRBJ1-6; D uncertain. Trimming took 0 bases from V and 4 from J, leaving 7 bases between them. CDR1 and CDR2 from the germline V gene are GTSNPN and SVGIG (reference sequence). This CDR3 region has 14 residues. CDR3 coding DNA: TGTGCCTGGAGTGTTTCGGGGTATAATTCACCCCTCCACTTT. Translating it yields CAWSVSGYNSPLHF.

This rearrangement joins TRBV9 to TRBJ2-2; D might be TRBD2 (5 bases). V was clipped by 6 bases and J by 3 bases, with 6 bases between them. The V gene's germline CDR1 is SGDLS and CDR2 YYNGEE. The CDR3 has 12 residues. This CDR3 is CASKDYTGELFF. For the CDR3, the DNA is TGTGCCAGCAAGGACTACACCGGGGAGCTGTTTTTT.

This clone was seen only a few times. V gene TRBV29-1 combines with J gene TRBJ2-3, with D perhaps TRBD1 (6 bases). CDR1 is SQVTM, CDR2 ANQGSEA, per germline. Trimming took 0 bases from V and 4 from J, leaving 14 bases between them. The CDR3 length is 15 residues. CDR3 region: CSVEDPQGPSDTQYF. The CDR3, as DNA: TGCAGCGTTGAAGATCCGCAGGGGCCTTCAGATACGCAGTATTTT.

The DNA for the CDR3 is TGTGCTAGTGGCCTGGGCCAGCCTATCTATGGCTACACCTTC. Amino acid sequence: CASGLGQPIYGYTF. The chain uses TRBV12-5 and TRBJ1-2, with D unresolved. CDR1 is LGHNT, CDR2 FRNRAP, per germline. V was clipped by 6 bases and J by 4 bases, with 15 bases between them. The length of the CDR3 is 14 residues. The full variable domain, rest sourced from reference TRBV12-5 and TRBJ1-2, is DARVTQTPRHKVTEMGQEVTMRCQPILGHNTVFWYRQTMMQGLELLAYFRNRAPLDDSGMPKDRFSAEMPDATLATLKIQPSEPRDSAVYFCASGLGQPIYGYTFGSGTRLTVV.

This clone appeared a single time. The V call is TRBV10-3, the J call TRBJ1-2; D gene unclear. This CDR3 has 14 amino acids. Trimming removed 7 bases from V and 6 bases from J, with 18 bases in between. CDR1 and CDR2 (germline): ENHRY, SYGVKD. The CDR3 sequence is CAINREERVDGYTF. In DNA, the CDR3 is TGTGCCATCAATAGAGAAGAGCGCGTTGATGGCTACACCTTC.

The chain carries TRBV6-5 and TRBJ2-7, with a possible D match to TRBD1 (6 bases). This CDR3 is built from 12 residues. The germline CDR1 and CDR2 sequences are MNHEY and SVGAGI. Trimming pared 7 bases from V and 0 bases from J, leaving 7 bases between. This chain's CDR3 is CASIRGSYEQYF. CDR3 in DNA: TGTGCCAGCATCAGGGGCTCCTACGAGCAGTACTTC.

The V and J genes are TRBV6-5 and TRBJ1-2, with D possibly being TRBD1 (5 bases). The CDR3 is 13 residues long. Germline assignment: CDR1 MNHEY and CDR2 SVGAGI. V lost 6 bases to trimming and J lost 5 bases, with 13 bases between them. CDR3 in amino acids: CASSQTALYGYTF. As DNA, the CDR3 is TGTGCCAGCAGCCAGACAGCCCTTTATGGCTACACCTTC.

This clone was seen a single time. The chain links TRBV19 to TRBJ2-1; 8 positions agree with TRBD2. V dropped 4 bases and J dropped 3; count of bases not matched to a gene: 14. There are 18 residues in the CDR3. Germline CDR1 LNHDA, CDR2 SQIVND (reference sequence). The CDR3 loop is CASSTQPRTSTYYNEQFF. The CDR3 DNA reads TGTGCCAGTAGTACCCAACCGAGGACTAGCACCTACTACAATGAGCAGTTCTTC.

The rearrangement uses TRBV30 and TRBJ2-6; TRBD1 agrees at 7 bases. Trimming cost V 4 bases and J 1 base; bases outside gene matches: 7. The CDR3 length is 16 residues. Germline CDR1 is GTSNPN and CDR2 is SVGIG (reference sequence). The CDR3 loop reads CAWMDRITSGANVLTF. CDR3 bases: TGTGCCTGGATGGACAGGATTACGTCTGGGGCCAACGTCCTGACTTTC. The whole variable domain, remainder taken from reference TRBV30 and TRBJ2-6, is SQTIHQWPATLVQPVGSPLSLECTVEGTSNPNLYWYRQAAGRGLQLLFYSVGIGQISSEVPQNLSASRPQDRQFILSSKKLLLSDSGFYLCAWMDRITSGANVLTFGAGSRLTVL.

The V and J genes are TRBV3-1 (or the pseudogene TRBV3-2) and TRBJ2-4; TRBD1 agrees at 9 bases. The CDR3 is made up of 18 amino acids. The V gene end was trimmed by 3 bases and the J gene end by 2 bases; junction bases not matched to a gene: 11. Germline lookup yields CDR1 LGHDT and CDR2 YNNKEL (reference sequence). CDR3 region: CASSHPRDREYSKNIQYF. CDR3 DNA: TGTGCCAGCAGCCACCCCCGGGACAGGGAATATTCCAAAAACATTCAGTACTTC.

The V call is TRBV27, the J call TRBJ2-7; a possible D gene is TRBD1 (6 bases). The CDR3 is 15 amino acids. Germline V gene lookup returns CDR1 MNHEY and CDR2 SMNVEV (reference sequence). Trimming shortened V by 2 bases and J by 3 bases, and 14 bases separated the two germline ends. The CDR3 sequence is CASSLGRGPYYEQYF. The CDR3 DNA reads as TGTGCCAGCAGTTTAGGCAGGGGCCCATACTACGAGCAGTACTTC.

The CDR3 nucleotides are TGTGCCAGCAGCTCGCCCCTAGGGGGGCAGTTCTTC. Its protein is CASSSPLGGQFF. The V call is TRBV5-4, the J call TRBJ2-1; D may be TRBD1 (6 bases). Germline V CDR1 and CDR2: SGHNT, YYREEE (reference sequence). The CDR3 has 12 amino acids. V was shortened by 3 bases and J by 12 bases, with 13 bases between the two germline ends. The full variable domain, completed using reference TRBV5-4 and TRBJ2-1, is ETGVTQSPTHLIKTRGQQVTLRCSSQSGHNTVSWYQQALGQGPQFIFQYYREEENGRGNFPPRFSGLQFPNYSSELNVNALELDDSALYLCASSSPLGGQFFGPGTRLTVL.